This T cell receptor (beta chain) was sequenced in a study of blood T cell repertoires in COVID-19. This table comes from immunoSEQ multiplex PCR, and its TCRdb copy is limited to in-frame clones, with some not included. Here the sample spans a few hundred thousand clones, about 87% being singletons. Clinical history as reported by participants underpinned cohort assignment. This clonotype was sampled from a man between 18 and 29 years old with acute COVID-19. Sequenced material: PBMCs or T cells enriched from blood (not recorded which).

Written as DNA, the CDR3 is TGCGCCAGCAGTGTGGGCACCCGGGGTGAGCAGTTCTTC. It is translated as CASSVGTRGEQFF. V is TRBV10-1 and J is TRBJ2-1, with a possible D match to TRBD2 (5 bases). The CDR3 extends over 13 amino acids. Trimming removed 4 bases at V and 9 bases at J, with 13 bases between. Germline assignment: CDR1 WNHNN and CDR2 SYGVQD (reference sequence).